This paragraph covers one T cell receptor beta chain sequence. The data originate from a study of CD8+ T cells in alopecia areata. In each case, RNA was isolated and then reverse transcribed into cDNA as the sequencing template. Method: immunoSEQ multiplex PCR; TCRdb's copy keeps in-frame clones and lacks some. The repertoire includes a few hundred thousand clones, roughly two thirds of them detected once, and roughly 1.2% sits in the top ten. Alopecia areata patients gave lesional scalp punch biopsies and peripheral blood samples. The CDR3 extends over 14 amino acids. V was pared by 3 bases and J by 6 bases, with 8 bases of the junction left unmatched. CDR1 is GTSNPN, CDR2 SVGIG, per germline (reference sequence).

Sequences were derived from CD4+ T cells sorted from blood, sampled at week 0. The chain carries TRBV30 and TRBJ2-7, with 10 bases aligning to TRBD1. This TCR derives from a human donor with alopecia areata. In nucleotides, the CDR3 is TGTGCCTGGAGACCGGGACAGGGGTCGGGCGAGCAGTACTTC. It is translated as CAWRPGQGSGEQYF.